This T cell receptor beta chain appears in the sequencing data of a study of blood T cell repertoires in COVID-19. On the study more broadly: Spain, Italy and the United States supplied samples that represented acute and convalescent COVID-19. PBMCs, B-cell-depleted T cells, or T cells provided the cDNA or gDNA that made up the material.

Authors' methods: Researchers report that nucleated cell counts were estimated from reference gene primer amplification. TCRdb keeps only in-frame clones here, not all; method: immunoSEQ multiplex PCR. That table gives V, J and clone size, and the DNA gave D and trimming. Here the sample spans about 180,000 clones, approximately 89% being singletons. The germline CDR1 and CDR2 sequences are SEHNR and FQNEAQ (reference sequence). This CDR3 has 13 amino acids. Deletions cut 3 bases from V and 8 bases from J, with 8 bases between. This chain joins TRBV7-9 and TRBJ1-6; D not resolved. This receptor was taken from a man aged 35 to 55 with active or convalescent COVID-19. The sample comprised peripheral blood. The CDR3 DNA is TGTGCCAGCAGCTTTACTATTGATTCACCCCTCCACTTT. This codes for CASSFTIDSPLHF.